These 32 T cell receptor beta chains originate from one sample sequenced in a study of T cells in Graves' hyperthyroidism and ophthalmopathy. Amplified TCR beta CDR3 regions derived from RNA transcripts. An initial round of RT-PCR targeting the TCR CDR3 relied on the HTBI primer set. TCRdb re-derived calls from the multiplex PCR reads in MiXCR, one entry per CDR3 protein. In the table there are about 520,000 distinct CDR3 sequences, approximately 25% of which are singletons. The sample taken for sequencing was blood. The receptor source for this set is a woman aged 30 to 39 with Graves' ophthalmopathy.

This clonotype was observed at least ten times. This chain links TRBV7-2 with TRBJ2-7, with 8 bases lining up with TRBD2. The length of the CDR3 is 17 residues. After removal of 0 bases from V and 4 bases from J, the junction contained 11 bases not matched to a gene. From germline, CDR1 is SGHTA and CDR2 FQGNSA. The CDR3 DNA is TGTGCCAGCAGCTTAGCGAGATCGGCGGGGGGTTTGTACGAGCAGTACTTC. As protein: CASSLARSAGGLYEQYF.

This clonotype appeared a few times. This rearrangement joins TRBV28 to TRBJ1-1; 10 nucleotides line up with TRBD1. This CDR3 is 15 amino acids long. Germline trimming cut 3 bases from V and 4 bases from J; bases unmatched to any gene: 5. CDR1 is MDHEN and CDR2 is SYDVKM in the germline V gene. The CDR3 here is CASSFTTGGVTEAFF. The CDR3, as DNA: TGTGCCAGCAGTTTTACGACAGGGGGCGTCACTGAAGCTTTCTTT.

This clonotype occurred a few times. The chain couples TRBV2 to TRBJ2-7, with 8 bases identical to TRBD1. V lost 10 bases, J lost 3 bases, and 8 bases stayed unmatched. Germline values: CDR1 SNHLY, CDR2 FYNNEI. CDR3 length: 13 amino acids. The CDR3 loop is CAILGTGSYEQYF. The CDR3 DNA sequence: TGTGCCATCCTCGGGACAGGAAGCTACGAGCAGTACTTC.

Regarding this clonotype: This sequence may be a read error, since a much larger clone differs from it by one base. The CDR3 does not close with the conserved phenylalanine or tryptophan, likely indicating a read error. This sequence joins TRBV7-8 and TRBJ1-5; tentatively, D is TRBD1 (5 bases). The ends were cut back, 10 bases at V and 9 bases at J, with 10 bases in the middle. Per germline, CDR1 SGHVS and CDR2 FQNEAQ. This CDR3 spans 10 amino acids. The DNA of the CDR3 is TGTGCCACCACGGGGGGGCCCCAGCATTTG. Its translation: CATTGGPQHL.

This clonotype showed up just once. The junction and the germline gene differ at one end; a read error may be behind it. The rearrangement joins TRBV11-2 to TRBJ2-7; D not certain. The CDR3 consists of 16 residues. Germline lookup yields CDR1 SGHAT and CDR2 FQNNGV. CDR3 coding DNA: TGTGCCAGCAGCTTAGGTTGGGTAGGCAGGACCTACGAGCAGTATTTC. Amino acid sequence: CASSLGWVGRTYEQYF.

In its sample, this clonotype was seen many times. V usage is TRBV20-1 and J usage is TRBJ1-5, with TRBD1 as a possible D gene (5 bases). The ends were cut back, 2 bases at V and 7 bases at J, with 9 bases in the middle. The CDR3 sequence is 12 residues long. From germline, CDR1 is DFQATT and CDR2 SNEGSKA (reference sequence). The CDR3 region is CSARPTEQPQHF. CDR3 coding DNA: TGCAGTGCTAGACCGACAGAGCAGCCCCAGCATTTT.

The chain has TRBV28 and TRBJ2-7; possibly TRBD1 for D (5 bases). The CDR3 covers 14 residues. Per germline, CDR1 MDHEN and CDR2 SYDVKM. V was pared by 5 bases and J by 6 bases, with 17 bases between. In nucleotides, the CDR3 is TGTGCCAGCAGTAAGACAGTTAGGTGGGGCGAGCAGTACTTC. It specifies CASSKTVRWGEQYF.

The table lists this clonotype with a few counts. V gene TRBV19 combines with J gene TRBJ2-5; the D is unclear. This CDR3 has 14 amino acids. V was trimmed by 5 bases and J by 0 bases, leaving 10 bases between them. Germline lookup yields CDR1 LNHDA and CDR2 SQIVND (reference sequence). The CDR3 DNA follows: TGTGCCAGTAGTCCATTCCGACACCAAGAGACCCAGTACTTC. Protein product: CASSPFRHQETQYF.

This clonotype appeared a few times. V and J are TRBV6-2 or TRBV6-3 and TRBJ2-5, with D unclear. Per the germline V gene, CDR1 is MNHEY and CDR2 is SVGEGT. The CDR3 consists of 13 residues. Trimming left V 5 bases short and J 1 base short, with 8 bases between. Here the CDR3 DNA reads TGTGCCAGCAGTCGGGCCAGCCAAGAGACCCAGTACTTC. Translated: CASSRASQETQYF.

This clonotype was observed once. The chain couples TRBV11-2 to TRBJ2-7; D may be TRBD2 (5 bases). The ends were cut back, 3 bases at V and 0 bases at J, with 21 bases in the middle. From germline, CDR1 is SGHAT and CDR2 FQNNGV. This CDR3 has 18 residues. The chain's CDR3 is CASSLPLISERLSYEQYF. The CDR3, as DNA: TGTGCCAGCAGCTTGCCCCTGATTTCGGAGCGGCTCTCCTACGAGCAGTACTTC.

This clonotype has only a few counts. The chain is built from TRBV24-1 and TRBJ2-5; D is ambiguous. Trimming took off 2 bases at V and 4 bases at J, with 10 bases between the two ends. The CDR3 extends over 14 amino acids. Germline V gives CDR1 KGHDR, CDR2 SFDVKD. The CDR3 loop is CATSDSVTGETQYF. CDR3 in DNA: TGTGCCACCAGTGATTCCGTTACGGGAGAGACCCAGTACTTC.

This clonotype was seen repeatedly, ten times or more. The chain joins TRBV27 to TRBJ1-2; D not certain. V shed 6 bases and J shed 2 bases, with 16 bases lying between them. Per the germline V gene, CDR1 is MNHEY and CDR2 is SMNVEV (reference sequence). The CDR3 has 15 amino acids. CDR3 coding DNA: TGTGCCAGCAGCCTGCAACCGGGCGCCAACTATGGCTACACCTTC. This translates into CASSLQPGANYGYTF.

This clonotype has ten or more counts. V usage is TRBV19 and J usage is TRBJ1-5, with D hard to call. V shed 3 bases and J shed 6 bases, with 15 bases lying between them. The CDR3 is made up of 15 amino acids. CDR1 and CDR2 from the germline V gene are LNHDA and SQIVND (reference sequence). The CDR3 spells CASSIMVGVGQPQHF. Written as DNA, the CDR3 is TGTGCCAGTAGTATTATGGTTGGCGTCGGTCAGCCCCAGCATTTT.

This clonotype showed up many times. The chain joins TRBV5-1 to TRBJ2-7, with 12 nucleotides matching TRBD1. The CDR3 sequence is 14 residues long. Germline CDR1 SGHRS, CDR2 YFSETQ. The V and J ends lost 3 bases and 5 bases, in that order; junction bases with no gene match: 3. Here the CDR3 reads CASSWGTGGDEQYF. The CDR3 DNA reads as TGCGCCAGCAGCTGGGGGACAGGGGGCGACGAGCAGTACTTC.

This clonotype was recorded at least ten times. The chain carries TRBV27 and TRBJ2-7; perhaps TRBD2 as D (5 bases). Trimming cost V 4 bases and J 2 bases, with 9 bases left between them. The CDR3 runs to 13 residues. CDR1 MNHEY and CDR2 SMNVEV come from the germline V gene (reference sequence). CDR3 region: CASSYGEPYEQYF. DNA of the CDR3: TGTGCCAGCAGTTACGGGGAACCCTACGAGCAGTACTTC.

The sample holds many counts of this clonotype. V is TRBV6-2 or TRBV6-3 and J is TRBJ2-7, with TRBD1 matching 8 bases. The CDR3 is 18 amino acids. Germline V gene data show CDR1 as MNHEY and CDR2 as SVGEGT. V lost 1 base to trimming and J lost 3 bases; unmatched junction nucleotides: 14. The DNA for the CDR3 is TGTGCCAGCAGTTACTGGGTAAACCGGGACAGGCCCTTCTACGAGCAGTACTTC. The encoded protein is CASSYWVNRDRPFYEQYF.

This clonotype came up a few times. V and J are TRBV20-1 and TRBJ2-7; maybe TRBD2 (6 bases). Germline CDR1 and CDR2: DFQATT and SNEGSKA (reference sequence). This CDR3 is 13 amino acids long. V was cut by 6 bases and J by 3 bases, with 15 bases left in between. The CDR3, as DNA: TGCAGTGCCCAGGAGGGCCTAGGCTACGAGCAGTACTTC. Amino acids: CSAQEGLGYEQYF.

This clonotype has at least ten counts. The chain employs TRBV11-1 and TRBJ2-5; 12 bases fit TRBD2. The CDR3 totals 16 residues. Germline trimming cut 5 bases from V and 1 base from J; bases unmatched to any gene: 5. Germline CDR1 reads SGHAT; CDR2 reads FQDESV (reference sequence). The CDR3 DNA sequence: TGTGCCAGCAGCCAACTAGCGGGGGGAATCCAAGAGACCCAGTACTTC. As protein: CASSQLAGGIQETQYF.

J is TRBJ2-7 and V is TRBV20-1; 10 bases fit TRBD2. CDR3 length: 16 amino acids. In germline, CDR1 is DFQATT, CDR2 SNEGSKA (reference sequence). The CDR3 DNA sequence: TGCAATGCGGACAACGTAGTGTCTAGCGGGAGCAATGAGCAGTACTTC. It is translated as CNADNVVSSGSNEQYF.

A few counts support this clonotype. The chain recombines TRBV29-1 with TRBJ1-1; weak D call: TRBD1 (6 bases). Germline lookup yields CDR1 SQVTM and CDR2 ANQGSEA. The CDR3 consists of 12 residues. CDR3 residues: CSLQGVGTEAFF. The CDR3 bases are TGCAGTCTACAGGGAGTGGGCACTGAAGCTTTCTTT.

This clonotype was found many times. J is TRBJ2-7 and V is TRBV4-2; D unresolved. The germline V gene has CDR1 LGHNA and CDR2 YNFKEQ. V was pared by 0 bases and J by 0 bases, with 9 bases between. The CDR3 length is 15 residues. CDR3 loop: CASSQDAVSSYEQYF. CDR3 bases: TGTGCCAGCAGCCAAGATGCGGTCTCCTCCTACGAGCAGTACTTC.

This clonotype has just one count. The genes are TRBV11-2 and TRBJ2-5; 15 bases agree with TRBD2. Germline CDR1 reads SGHAT; CDR2 reads FQNNGV. This CDR3 has 16 amino acids. V was clipped by 4 bases and J by 4 bases; unmatched bases: 4. The CDR3 reads CASSSMGLAGGETQYF. Here the CDR3 DNA reads TGTGCCAGCAGCTCAATGGGACTAGCGGGGGGAGAGACCCAGTACTTC.

The chain links TRBV7-9 to TRBJ1-1; D remains ambiguous. The germline V gene has CDR1 SEHNR and CDR2 FQNEAQ (reference sequence). This CDR3 has 15 amino acids. The V end was cut by 1 base, the J end by 4 bases, with 13 bases between. The CDR3 loop reads CASSLENRKSTEAFF. The CDR3 bases are TGTGCCAGCAGCTTAGAGAATCGGAAATCCACTGAAGCTTTCTTT.

This clonotype was seen at least ten times. One end of the junction is discordant with germline, which a read error may explain. V and J are TRBV25-1 and TRBJ1-5; D ambiguous. The germline V gene has CDR1 MGHDK and CDR2 SYGVNS. The CDR3 length is 14 residues. In nucleotides, the CDR3 is TGTACCAGCAGTGAACGTTGCTCCAATCAGCCCCAGCATTTT. This sequence encodes CTSSERCSNQPQHF.

This clonotype was seen many times. The chain joins TRBV4-3 to TRBJ2-7; 8 bases map to TRBD1. J was trimmed by 2 bases and V by 3 bases; bases with no gene match: 6. The CDR3 length is 15 residues. Germline V gene sequence: CDR1 LGHNA, CDR2 YSLEER. The CDR3 DNA reads as TGCGCCAGCAGCCATACAGGGGGAGGTCCCTACGAGCAGTACTTC. Residues: CASSHTGGGPYEQYF.

J is TRBJ2-7 and V is TRBV12-3 or TRBV12-4; the match to TRBD2 covers 13 bases. V was clipped by 5 bases and J by 5 bases; unmatched bases: 6. The CDR3 covers 15 residues. CDR3 loop: CASSPGLAGVDEQYF. The DNA for the CDR3 is TGTGCCAGCAGTCCTGGACTAGCGGGGGTCGACGAGCAGTACTTC.

This clonotype was counted between two and nine times. In nucleotides, the CDR3 is TGTGCCAGCAGTTTTCCCACCCTCTACGGGGATAGCAATCAGCCCCAGCATTTT. Translating gives CASSFPTLYGDSNQPQHF. This chain joins TRBV12-3 or TRBV12-4 and TRBJ1-5; unclear D gene. Trimming stripped 3 bases from V and 0 bases from J, with 18 bases between. CDR3 size: 18 residues.

J is TRBJ2-7 and V is TRBV2; 7 bases agree with TRBD1. V shed 4 bases and J 6 bases; nucleotides not matched to a gene: 15. Germline CDR1 and CDR2: SNHLY and FYNNEI. CDR3 length: 16 residues. This CDR3 is CASSAGRTGADSEQYF. In DNA form, the CDR3 reads TGTGCCAGCAGTGCGGGTCGAACAGGGGCGGATAGCGAGCAGTACTTC.

In this sample, this clonotype turned up many times. The CDR3 here is CASTSAGLAGLKSYEQYF. The CDR3 DNA sequence: TGTGCCAGCACCTCTGCGGGACTAGCGGGGCTTAAGTCCTACGAGCAGTACTTC. V gene TRBV6-4 combines with J gene TRBJ2-7; 13 bases match TRBD2. After removal of 7 bases from V and 1 base from J, the junction contained 13 bases not matched to a gene. The CDR3 spans 18 residues. CDR1 is MRHNA and CDR2 is SNTAGT in the germline V gene.

The chain uses TRBV5-5 and TRBJ1-1, with D hard to call. Germline CDR1 is SGHKS and CDR2 is YYEKEE (reference sequence). The CDR3 length is 16 residues. Trimming pared 3 bases from V and 1 base from J, leaving 16 bases between. DNA of the CDR3: TGTGCCAGCAGCTGGGGTCGTACCACCGGGAACACTGAAGCTTTCTTT. Translating it yields CASSWGRTTGNTEAFF. Based on the CDR3 plus reference TRBV5-5 and TRBJ1-1, the full variable domain is DAGVTQSPTHLIKTRGQQVTLRCSPISGHKSVSWYQQVLGQGPQFIFQYYEKEERGRGNFPDRFSARQFPNYSSELNVNALLLGDSALYLCASSWGRTTGNTEAFFGQGTRLTVV.

This clonotype came up many times. V is TRBV30 and J is TRBJ1-1, with unresolved D. The CDR3 loop spans 11 amino acids. CDR1 is GTSNPN, CDR2 SVGIG, per germline (reference sequence). V lost 3 bases to trimming and J lost 5 bases, with 7 bases between them. CDR3 nucleotide sequence: TGTGCCTGGAGCTGGGAGACTGAAGCTTTCTTT. This codes for CAWSWETEAFF.

This clonotype has ten or more counts. V and J are TRBV24-1 and TRBJ2-7; D may correspond to TRBD1 or TRBD2 (5 bases each). Germline assignment: CDR1 KGHDR and CDR2 SFDVKD. Trimming took 2 bases from V and 6 from J, leaving 16 bases between them. The CDR3 totals 15 residues. Here the CDR3 reads CATSDSRDLPTEQYF. CDR3 nucleotides: TGTGCCACCAGTGATTCCAGGGACCTCCCTACCGAGCAGTACTTC.